This TCR beta chain was found in a study of blood T cell repertoires in COVID-19. At the level of the study: The study drew acute and convalescent COVID-19 samples from the United States, Italy and Spain. Sample material is recorded as cDNA or gDNA derived from T cells, B-cell-depleted T cells, or PBMCs.

Germline V gene lookup returns CDR1 MNHEY and CDR2 SMNVEV (reference sequence). V was trimmed by 7 bases and J by 5 bases, leaving 20 bases between them. CDR3 size: 15 residues. Study processing details: Nucleated cell number was recorded as an estimate derived from reference gene primer amplification. Data came from immunoSEQ multiplex PCR; TCRdb stores just in-frame clones and leaves some out. Clone size and the V and J calls come from that table; the DNA yielded D and trimming. The sample holds 300,000 to 400,000 clones, roughly 85% seen once. This chain links TRBV27 with TRBJ1-2; tentative D call: TRBD1 (6 bases). The clonotype was recovered from a human donor in a cohort sampled during active COVID-19. The sample was peripheral blood. The CDR3 bases are TGTGCCAGCACGAAACTAGGGGAGGGGGGTTATGGCTACACCTTC. Protein: CASTKLGEGGYGYTF.